This T cell receptor beta chain was observed in a study of blood T cell repertoires in COVID-19. The table came from immunoSEQ multiplex PCR; TCRdb's copy has only in-frame clones and leaves some out. Here the sample spans 50,000 to 70,000 clones, about 90% being singletons. Trimming shortened V by 6 bases and J by 2 bases, and 17 bases separated the two germline ends. Looked up from germline, CDR1 is MDHEN and CDR2 is SYDVKM. The CDR3 is made up of 17 amino acids. The sequence derives from a man aged 55 to 70 with active or convalescent COVID-19. Sequenced: peripheral blood. V is TRBV28 and J is TRBJ1-6; a possible D gene is TRBD1 (6 bases). CDR3 loop: CASRLHGGLPYNSPLHF. DNA of the CDR3: TGTGCCAGCAGGCTTCACGGGGGGCTCCCCTATAATTCACCCCTCCACTTT.